This T cell receptor beta chain originates from a study of blood T cell repertoires in COVID-19. The assay was immunoSEQ multiplex PCR, and TCRdb's table has in-frame clones only and misses some. Of about 230,000 clones listed, just over 85% are singletons. The CDR3 consists of 16 residues. CDR1 is MNHEY, CDR2 SVGEGT, per germline. The V end lost 6 bases, the J end lost 7 bases, and 19 bases lay between the germline ends. The genes are TRBV6-2 or TRBV6-3 and TRBJ1-6, with D perhaps TRBD1 (6 bases). The clonotype comes from a man aged 45-65 years with COVID-19, enrolled during active disease. Sequenced: peripheral blood. CDR3 region: CASSRARTAENSPLHF. The CDR3 coding sequence is TGTGCCAGCAGCCGTGCCAGGACAGCGGAAAATTCACCCCTCCACTTT.